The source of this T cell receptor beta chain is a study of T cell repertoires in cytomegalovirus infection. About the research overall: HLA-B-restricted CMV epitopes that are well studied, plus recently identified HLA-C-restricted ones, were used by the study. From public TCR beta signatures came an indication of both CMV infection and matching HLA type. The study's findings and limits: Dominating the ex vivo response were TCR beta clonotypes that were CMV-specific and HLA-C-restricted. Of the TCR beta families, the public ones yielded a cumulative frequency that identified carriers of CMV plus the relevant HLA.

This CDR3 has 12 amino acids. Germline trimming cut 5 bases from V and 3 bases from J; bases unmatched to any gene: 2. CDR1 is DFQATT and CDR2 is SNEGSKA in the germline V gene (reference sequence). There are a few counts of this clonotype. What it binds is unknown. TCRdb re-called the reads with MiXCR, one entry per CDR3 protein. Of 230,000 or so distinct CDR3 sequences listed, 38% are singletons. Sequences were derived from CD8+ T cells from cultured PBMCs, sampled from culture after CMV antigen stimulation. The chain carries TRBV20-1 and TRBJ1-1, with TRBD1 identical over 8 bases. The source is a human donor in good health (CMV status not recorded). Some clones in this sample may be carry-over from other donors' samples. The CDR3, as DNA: TGCAGTGCTTCGGACAGGGACACTGAAGCTTTCTTT. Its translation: CSASDRDTEAFF.